This T cell receptor (beta chain) was documented in a study of blood T cells in healthy people across ages. Germline V gene sequence: CDR1 SGHRS, CDR2 YFSETQ. This CDR3 region has 16 residues. Trimming took off 0 bases at V and 3 bases at J, with 15 bases between the two ends. Combining a sample-barcoded 5' primer with a J-beta primer mix, a second PCR ran for about 7 to 12 cycles. Using its own MiXCR run on the 5' RACE reads, TCRdb lists one record per CDR3 protein. The data contain about 640,000 distinct CDR3 sequences, 58% of them seen just once; the ten biggest clones take up around 37%. The sample comprised blood. The chain carries TRBV5-1 and TRBJ1-1; TRBD1 might be the D (6 bases). The sequence derives from a man between 60 and 75 years old in good health. For the CDR3, the DNA is TGCGCCAGCAGCTTGGGACCGACCGCAGGGGACACTGAAGCTTTCTTT. It encodes CASSLGPTAGDTEAFF. Supplemented by reference TRBV5-1 and TRBJ1-1, the full variable domain reads KAGVTQTPRYLIKTRGQQVTLSCSPISGHRSVSWYQQTPGQGLQFLFEYFSETQRNKGNFPGRFSGRQFSNSRSEMNVSTLELGDSALYLCASSLGPTAGDTEAFFGQGTRLTVV.